This TCR beta chain originates from a study of blood T cell repertoires in COVID-19. Adults between about 18 and 89 years of age took part from about two dozen US areas. CDR3 length equals 14 residues. Looked up from germline, CDR1 is WSHSY and CDR2 is SAAADI. The V end was cut by 0 bases, the J end by 3 bases, with 9 bases between. Here immunoSEQ multiplex PCR was the method, and the copy in TCRdb shows in-frame clones only, minus some. The data contain 250,000 to 350,000 clones, approximately 89% of them singletons. The sequence was collected from a woman in her twenties or thirties who had recovered from COVID-19. The sample consisted of PBMCs or T cells enriched from blood (not recorded which). The chain employs TRBV10-2 and TRBJ2-7; possibly TRBD2 for D (5 bases). CDR3 region: CASSESRVSYEQYF. The CDR3 coding sequence is TGCGCCAGCAGTGAGTCGAGGGTGAGCTACGAGCAGTACTTC.